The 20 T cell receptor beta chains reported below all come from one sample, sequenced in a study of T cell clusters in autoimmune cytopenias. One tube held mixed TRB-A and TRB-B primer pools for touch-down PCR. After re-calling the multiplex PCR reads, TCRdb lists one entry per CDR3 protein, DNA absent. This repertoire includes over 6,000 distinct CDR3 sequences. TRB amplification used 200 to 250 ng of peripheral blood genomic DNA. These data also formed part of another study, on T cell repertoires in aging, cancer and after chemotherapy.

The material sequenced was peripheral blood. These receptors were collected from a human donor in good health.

The CDR3: CASSQGQGGEKLFF. This chain uses TRBV18 with TRBJ1-4; TCRdb proposes TRBD1, but this gene call is untestable without DNA. CDR1 is KGHSH and CDR2 is LQKENI in the germline V gene. The CDR3 covers 14 residues.

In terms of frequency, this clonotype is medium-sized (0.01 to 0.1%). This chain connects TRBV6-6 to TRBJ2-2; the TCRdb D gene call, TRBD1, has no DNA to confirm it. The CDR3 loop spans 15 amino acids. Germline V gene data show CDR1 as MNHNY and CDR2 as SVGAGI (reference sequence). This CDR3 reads CASSYGRVDTGELFF.

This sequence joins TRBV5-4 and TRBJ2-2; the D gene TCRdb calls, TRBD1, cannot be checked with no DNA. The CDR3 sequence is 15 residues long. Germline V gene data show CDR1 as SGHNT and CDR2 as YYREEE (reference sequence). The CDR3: CASSYLGQHTGELFF.

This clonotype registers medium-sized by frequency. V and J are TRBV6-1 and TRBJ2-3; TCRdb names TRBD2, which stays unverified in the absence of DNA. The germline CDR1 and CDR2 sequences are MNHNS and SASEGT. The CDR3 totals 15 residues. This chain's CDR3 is CASSESGGGADTQYF.

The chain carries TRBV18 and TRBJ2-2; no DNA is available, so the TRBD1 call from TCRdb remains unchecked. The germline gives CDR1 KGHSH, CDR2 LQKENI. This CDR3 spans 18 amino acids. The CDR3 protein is CASSPPRGAKTNTGELFF.

CDR3: CATRKEGQGSYNEQFF. V gene TRBV15 combines with J gene TRBJ2-1; lacking DNA, the TRBD1 call made by TCRdb goes unchecked. This CDR3 region has 16 residues. Germline-derived CDR1 and CDR2 are LNHNV and YYDKDF (reference sequence).

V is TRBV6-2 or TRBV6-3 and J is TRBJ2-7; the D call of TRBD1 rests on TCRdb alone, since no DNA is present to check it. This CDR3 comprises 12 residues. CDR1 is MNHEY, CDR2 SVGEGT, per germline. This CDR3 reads CASSRTGPEQYF.

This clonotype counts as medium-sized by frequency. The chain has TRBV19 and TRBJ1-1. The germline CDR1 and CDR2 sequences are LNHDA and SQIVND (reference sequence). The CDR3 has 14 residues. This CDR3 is CASSIFGVNTEAFF.

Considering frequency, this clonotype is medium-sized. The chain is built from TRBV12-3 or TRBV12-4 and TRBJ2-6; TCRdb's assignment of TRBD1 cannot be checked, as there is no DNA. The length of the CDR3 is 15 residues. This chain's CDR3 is CASSRDRAGANVLTF.

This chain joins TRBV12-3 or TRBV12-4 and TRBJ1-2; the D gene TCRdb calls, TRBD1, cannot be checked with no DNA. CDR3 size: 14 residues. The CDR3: CASTPEVGLYGYTF.

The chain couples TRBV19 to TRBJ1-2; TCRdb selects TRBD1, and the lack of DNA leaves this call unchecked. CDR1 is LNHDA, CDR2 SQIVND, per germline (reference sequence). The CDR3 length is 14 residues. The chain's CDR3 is CASSNRDRAYGYTF.

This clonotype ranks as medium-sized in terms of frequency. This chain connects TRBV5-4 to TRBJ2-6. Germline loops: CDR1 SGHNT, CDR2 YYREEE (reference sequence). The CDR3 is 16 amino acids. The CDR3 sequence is CASSLARVSGANVLTF.

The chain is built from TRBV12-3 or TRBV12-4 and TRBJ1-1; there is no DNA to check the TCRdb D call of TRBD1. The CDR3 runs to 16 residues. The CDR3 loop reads CASSFSRVGLITEAFF.

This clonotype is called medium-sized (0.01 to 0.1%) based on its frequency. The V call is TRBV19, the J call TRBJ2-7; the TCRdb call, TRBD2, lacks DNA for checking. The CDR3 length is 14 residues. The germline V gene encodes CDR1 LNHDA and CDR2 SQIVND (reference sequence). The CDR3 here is CASSSGPAWHEQYF.

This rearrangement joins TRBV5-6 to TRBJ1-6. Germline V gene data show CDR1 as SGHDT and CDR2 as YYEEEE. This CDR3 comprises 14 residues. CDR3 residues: CASSPTSYNSPLHF.

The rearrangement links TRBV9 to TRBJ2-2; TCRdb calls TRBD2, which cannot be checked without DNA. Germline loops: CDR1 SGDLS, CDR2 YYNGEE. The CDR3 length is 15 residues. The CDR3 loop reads CASSGTRRSTGELFF. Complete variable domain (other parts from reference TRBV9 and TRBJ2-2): DSGVTQTPKHLITATGQRVTLRCSPRSGDLSVYWYQQSLDQGLQFLIQYYNGEERAKGNILERFSAQQFPDLHSELNLSSLELGDSALYFCASSGTRRSTGELFFGEGSRLTVL.

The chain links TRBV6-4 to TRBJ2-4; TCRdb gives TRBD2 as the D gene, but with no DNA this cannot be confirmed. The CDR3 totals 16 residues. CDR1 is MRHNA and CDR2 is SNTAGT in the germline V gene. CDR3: CASSEYPTSGENIQYF.

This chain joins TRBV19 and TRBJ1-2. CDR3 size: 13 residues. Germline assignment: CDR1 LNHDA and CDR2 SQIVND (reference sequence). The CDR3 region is CASSIREDYGYTF.

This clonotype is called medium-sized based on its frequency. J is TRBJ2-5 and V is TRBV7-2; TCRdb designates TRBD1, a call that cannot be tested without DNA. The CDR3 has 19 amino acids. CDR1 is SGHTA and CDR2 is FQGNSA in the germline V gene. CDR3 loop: CASSSSSLGQVPTGGTQYF. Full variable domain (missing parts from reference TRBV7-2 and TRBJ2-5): GAGVSQSPSNKVTEKGKDVELRCDPISGHTALYWYRQSLGQGLEFLIYFQGNSAPDKSGLPSDRFSAERTGGSVSTLTIQRTQQEDSAVYLCASSSSSLGQVPTGGTQYFGPGTRLLVL.

CDR3 in amino acids: CASSYPGIYEQYF. The V and J genes are TRBV6-2 or TRBV6-3 and TRBJ2-7. This CDR3 has 13 amino acids. Germline V gene sequence: CDR1 MNHEY, CDR2 SVGEGT.